This TCR beta chain was obtained from a study of blood T cell repertoires in COVID-19. Study summary: The United States, Italy and Spain supplied acute and convalescent COVID-19 samples.

CDR3 length equals 14 residues. Germline CDR1 SGDLS, CDR2 YYNGEE. V was shortened by 0 bases and J by 3 bases, with 9 bases between the two germline ends. In the source study's methods: Counts of nucleated cells, estimated from reference gene primer amplification, were obtained. Data came from immunoSEQ multiplex PCR; TCRdb stores just in-frame clones and leaves some out. Clonal size and the V and J genes are those of that table, whereas D and trimming came from the DNA. The sample lists roughly 100,000 clones, 90% to 95% seen once, with approximately 5.6% in the top ten. The chain uses TRBV9 and TRBJ1-1; maybe TRBD1 (5 bases). This receptor was identified in a human donor in a cohort sampled during active COVID-19. The sequencing sample was made of peripheral blood. CDR3 DNA sequence: TGTGCCAGCAGCGTAGCGGGGGGATACACTGAAGCTTTCTTT. Translating gives CASSVAGGYTEAFF.